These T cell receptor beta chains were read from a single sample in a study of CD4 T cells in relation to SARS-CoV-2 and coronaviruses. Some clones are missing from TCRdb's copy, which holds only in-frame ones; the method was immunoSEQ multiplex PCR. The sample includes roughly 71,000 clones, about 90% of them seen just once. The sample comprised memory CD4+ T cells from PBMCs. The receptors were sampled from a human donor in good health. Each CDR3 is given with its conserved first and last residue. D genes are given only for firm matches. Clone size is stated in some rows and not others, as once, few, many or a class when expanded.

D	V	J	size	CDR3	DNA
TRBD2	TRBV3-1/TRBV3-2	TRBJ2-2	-	CASRLAATGELFF	TGTGCCAGCAGACTAGCGGCCACCGGGGAGCTGTTTTTT
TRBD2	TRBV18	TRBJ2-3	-	CASSQRTSGIDTQYF	TGTGCCAGCTCACAACGGACTAGCGGGATAGATACGCAGTATTTT
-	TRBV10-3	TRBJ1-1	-	CAISEYLGTEAFF	TGTGCCATCAGTGAGTACCTGGGAACTGAAGCTTTCTTT
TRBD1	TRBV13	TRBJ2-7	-	CASSAQGRPYEQYF	TGTGCCAGCAGCGCACAGGGGAGACCCTACGAGCAGTACTTC
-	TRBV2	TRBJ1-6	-	CASSPTDPDNSPLHF	TGTGCCAGCAGTCCCACGGACCCCGATAATTCACCCCTCCACTTT
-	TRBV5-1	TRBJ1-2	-	CASSLAGGENYGYTF	TGCGCCAGCAGCTTGGCGGGAGGGGAAAACTATGGCTACACCTTC
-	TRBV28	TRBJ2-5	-	CASSGTIQETQYF	TGTGCCAGCAGTGGAACTATTCAAGAGACCCAGTACTTC
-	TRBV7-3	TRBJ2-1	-	CASSRGGYYNEQFF	TGTGCCAGCAGCCGTGGGGGGTATTACAATGAGCAGTTCTTC
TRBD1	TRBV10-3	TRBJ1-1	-	CAISGTGLNTEAFF	TGTGCCATCAGTGGGACAGGGCTGAACACTGAAGCTTTCTTT
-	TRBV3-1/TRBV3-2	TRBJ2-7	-	CASSQESAAYEQYF	TGTGCCAGCAGCCAAGAATCGGCGGCCTACGAGCAGTACTTC
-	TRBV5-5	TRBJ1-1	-	CASSFTYAVRVAFF	TGTGCCAGCAGCTTCACCTATGCGGTCCGAGTGGCTTTCTTT
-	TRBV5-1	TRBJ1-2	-	CASSLAADYGYTF	TGCGCCAGCAGCTTGGCGGCAGACTATGGCTACACCTTC
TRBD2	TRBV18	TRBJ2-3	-	CASSRALAASTDTQYF	TGTGCCAGCTCACGAGCCCTAGCGGCTAGCACAGATACGCAGTATTTT
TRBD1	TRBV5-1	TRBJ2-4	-	CASSFGQGRNIQYF	TGCGCCAGCAGCTTTGGACAGGGGCGAAACATTCAGTACTTC
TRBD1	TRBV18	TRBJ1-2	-	CASSSRTGLYGYTF	TGTGCCAGCTCATCAAGGACAGGGCTCTATGGCTACACCTTC
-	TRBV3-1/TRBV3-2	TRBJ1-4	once	CASSFTGFNEKLFF	TGTGCCAGCAGTTTCACAGGTTTCAATGAAAAACTGTTTTTT
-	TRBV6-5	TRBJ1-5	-	CASRRGQYNQPQHF	TGTGCCAGCAGGCGAGGACAGTACAATCAGCCCCAGCATTTT
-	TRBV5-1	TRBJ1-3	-	CASSLAGADGNTIYF	TGCGCCAGCAGCTTGGCCGGGGCGGATGGAAACACCATATATTTT
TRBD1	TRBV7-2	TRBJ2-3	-	CASSLGDRVVTDTQYF	TGTGCCAGCAGCTTAGGGGACAGGGTAGTTACAGATACGCAGTATTTT
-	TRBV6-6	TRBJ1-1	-	CASSSQANTEAFF	TGTGCCAGCAGTTCGCAGGCGAACACTGAAGCTTTCTTT
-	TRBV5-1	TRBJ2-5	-	CASGTGQETQYF	TGCGCCAGCGGAACAGGGCAAGAGACCCAGTACTTC
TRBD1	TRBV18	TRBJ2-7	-	CASSPPDRGYEQYF	TGTGCCAGCTCACCACCGGACAGGGGATACGAGCAGTACTTC
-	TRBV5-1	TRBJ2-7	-	CASSSTGSGEQYF	TGCGCCAGCAGCTCAACAGGATCTGGGGAGCAGTACTTC
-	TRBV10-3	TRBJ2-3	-	CAISNPGTDTQYF	TGTGCCATCAGCAACCCGGGCACAGATACGCAGTATTTT
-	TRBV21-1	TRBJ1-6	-	CASSKGRGARASNSPLHF	TGTGCCAGCAGCAAAGGGCGTGGGGCAAGGGCAAGTAATTCACCCCTCCACTTT
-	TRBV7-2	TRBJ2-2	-	CASSFLGGNTGELFF	TGTGCCAGCAGCTTTTTGGGCGGGAACACCGGGGAGCTGTTTTTT
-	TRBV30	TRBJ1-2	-	CAWSVTLGGSSYTF	TGTGCCTGGAGTGTGACCTTGGGCGGATCAAGCTACACCTTC
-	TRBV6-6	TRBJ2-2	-	CASSYSGGGELFF	TGTGCCAGCAGTTACTCTGGGGGTGGGGAGCTGTTTTTT
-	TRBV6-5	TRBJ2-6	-	CASRGTGANVLTF	TGTGCCAGCAGGGGGACCGGGGCCAACGTCCTGACTTTC
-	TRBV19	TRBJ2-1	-	CASSTGQAYSGEQFF	TGTGCCAGTAGTACTGGACAGGCCTATAGCGGTGAGCAGTTCTTC
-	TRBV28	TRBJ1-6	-	CASSPSNNSPLHF	TGTGCCAGCAGTCCCTCTAATAATTCACCCCTCCACTTT
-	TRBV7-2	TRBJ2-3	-	CASSQQVPDTQYF	TGTGCCAGCAGCCAGCAGGTACCAGATACGCAGTATTTT
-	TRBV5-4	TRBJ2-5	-	CASSLAGGQGLETQYF	TGTGCCAGCAGCTTGGCCGGGGGGCAGGGACTAGAGACCCAGTACTTC
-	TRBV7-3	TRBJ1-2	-	CASSPDGEGYGYTF	TGTGCCAGCAGCCCCGACGGGGAAGGCTATGGCTACACCTTC
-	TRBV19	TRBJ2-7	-	CASSRRIGGKIHHEQYF	TGTGCCAGTAGCCGCCGAATAGGGGGGAAGATTCACCACGAGCAGTACTTC
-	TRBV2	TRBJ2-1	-	CASSGEHNEQFF	TGTGCCAGCAGTGGGGAACACAATGAGCAGTTCTTC
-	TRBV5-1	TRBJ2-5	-	CASSLAKVGGPVQETQYF	TGCGCCAGCAGCTTGGCGAAGGTTGGGGGCCCCGTCCAAGAGACCCAGTACTTC
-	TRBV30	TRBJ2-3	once	CAWAKKAPDTQYF	TGTGCCTGGGCCAAGAAAGCCCCAGATACGCAGTATTTT
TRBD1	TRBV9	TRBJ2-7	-	CASSTRTGANSYEQYF	TGTGCCAGCAGCACCCGGACAGGGGCGAACTCCTACGAGCAGTACTTC
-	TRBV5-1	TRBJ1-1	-	CASSLAASTEAFF	TGCGCCAGCAGCTTGGCGGCCAGCACTGAAGCTTTCTTT
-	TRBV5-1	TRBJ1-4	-	CASSLNRAGNEKLFF	TGCGCCAGCAGCTTGAATAGGGCAGGGAATGAAAAACTGTTTTTT